This T cell receptor (beta chain) was captured by sequencing in a study of blood T cell repertoires in COVID-19. Whole-study context: Specimens from acute and convalescent COVID-19 originated in the United States, Italy and Spain. Sample material is recorded as cDNA or gDNA derived from T cells, B-cell-depleted T cells, or PBMCs.

Authors' methods: Counts of nucleated cells, estimated from reference gene primer amplification, were obtained. Some clones are missing from TCRdb's copy, which holds only in-frame ones; the method was immunoSEQ multiplex PCR. Clone size and V and J calls were adopted from that table, with D and trimming inferred from the DNA. This table has about 430,000 clones, about 90% appearing once. Trimming at V came to 6 bases and at J to 5 bases, leaving 8 bases not matched to a gene. This CDR3 comprises 14 residues. Germline values: CDR1 MNHEY, CDR2 SVGAGI. For this clone: Other DNA sequences in the sample encode the same CDR3.

The TCR originated in a man between 18 and 35 years old with COVID-19, enrolled during active disease. The rearrangement links TRBV6-5 to TRBJ1-1; 8 nucleotides agree with TRBD1. Sequencing input: peripheral blood. DNA of the CDR3: TGTGCCAGCAGCTTCGGGACAGGTGGAACTGAAGCTTTCTTT. Its translation is CASSFGTGGTEAFF.